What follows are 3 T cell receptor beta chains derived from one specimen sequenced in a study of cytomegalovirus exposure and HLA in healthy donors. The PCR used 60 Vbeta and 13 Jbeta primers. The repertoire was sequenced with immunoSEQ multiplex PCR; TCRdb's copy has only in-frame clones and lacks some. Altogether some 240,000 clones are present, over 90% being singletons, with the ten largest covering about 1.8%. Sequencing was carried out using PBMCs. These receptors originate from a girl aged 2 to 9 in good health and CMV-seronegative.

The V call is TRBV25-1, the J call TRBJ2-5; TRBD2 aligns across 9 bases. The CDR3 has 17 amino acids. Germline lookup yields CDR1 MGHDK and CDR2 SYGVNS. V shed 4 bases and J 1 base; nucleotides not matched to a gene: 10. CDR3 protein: CASSAPAGGIPQETQYF. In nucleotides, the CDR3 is TGTGCCAGCAGTGCCCCAGCGGGAGGTATACCCCAAGAGACCCAGTACTTC.

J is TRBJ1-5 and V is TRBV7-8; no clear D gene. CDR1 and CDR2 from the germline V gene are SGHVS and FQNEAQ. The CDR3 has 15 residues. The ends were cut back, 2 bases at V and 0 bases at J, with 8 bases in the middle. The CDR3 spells CASSLNFDSNQPQHF. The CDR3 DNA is TGTGCCAGCAGCTTAAACTTTGATAGCAATCAGCCCCAGCATTTT.

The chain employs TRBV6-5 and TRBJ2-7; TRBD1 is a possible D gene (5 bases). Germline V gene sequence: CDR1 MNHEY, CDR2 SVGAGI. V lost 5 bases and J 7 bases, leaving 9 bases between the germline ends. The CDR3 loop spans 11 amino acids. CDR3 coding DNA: TGTGCCAGCAGTCAAGGGGTAGAGCAGTACTTC. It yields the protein CASSQGVEQYF.